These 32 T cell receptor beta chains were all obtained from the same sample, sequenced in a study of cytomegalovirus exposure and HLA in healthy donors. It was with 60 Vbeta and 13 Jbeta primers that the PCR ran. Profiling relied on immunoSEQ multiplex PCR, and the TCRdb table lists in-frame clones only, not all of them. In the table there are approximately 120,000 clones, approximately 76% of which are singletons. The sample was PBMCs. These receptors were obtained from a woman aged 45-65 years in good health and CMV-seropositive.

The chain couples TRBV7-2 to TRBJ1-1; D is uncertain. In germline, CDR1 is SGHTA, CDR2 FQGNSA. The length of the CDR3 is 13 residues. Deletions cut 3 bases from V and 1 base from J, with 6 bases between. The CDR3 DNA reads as TGTGCCAGCAGCTTGAGAAGGAACACTGAAGCTTTCTTT. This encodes CASSLRRNTEAFF.

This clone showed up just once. The CDR3 loop reads CASSPAGRNTGELFF. The CDR3 DNA follows: TGTGCCAGCAGCCCCGCCGGGAGAAACACCGGGGAGCTGTTTTTT. The chain uses TRBV27 and TRBJ2-2; perhaps TRBD2 as D (6 bases). This CDR3 contains 15 residues. Trimming removed 6 bases from V and 2 bases from J, with 13 bases in between. Germline values: CDR1 MNHEY, CDR2 SMNVEV (reference sequence).

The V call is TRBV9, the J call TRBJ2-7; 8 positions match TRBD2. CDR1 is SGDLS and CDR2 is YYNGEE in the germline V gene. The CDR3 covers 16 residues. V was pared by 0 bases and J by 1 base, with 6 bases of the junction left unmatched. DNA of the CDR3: TGTGCCAGCAGCGTAGGTGTGGTAGCGGGGTCCTACGAGCAGTACTTC. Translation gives CASSVGVVAGSYEQYF.

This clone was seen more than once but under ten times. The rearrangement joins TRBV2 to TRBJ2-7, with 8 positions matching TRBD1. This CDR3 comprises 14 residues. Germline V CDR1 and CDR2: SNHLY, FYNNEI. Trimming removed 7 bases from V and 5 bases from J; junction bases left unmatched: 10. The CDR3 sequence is CASTTGDRSHEQYF. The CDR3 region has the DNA TGTGCCAGCACCACCGGGGACAGGTCCCACGAGCAGTACTTC.

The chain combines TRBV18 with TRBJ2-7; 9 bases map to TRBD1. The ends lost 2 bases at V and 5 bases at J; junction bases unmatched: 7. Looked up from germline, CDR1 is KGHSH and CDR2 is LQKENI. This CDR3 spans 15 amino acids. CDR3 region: CASSPSGTGSDEQYF. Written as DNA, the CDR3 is TGTGCCAGCTCACCATCTGGGACAGGGTCGGACGAGCAGTACTTC.

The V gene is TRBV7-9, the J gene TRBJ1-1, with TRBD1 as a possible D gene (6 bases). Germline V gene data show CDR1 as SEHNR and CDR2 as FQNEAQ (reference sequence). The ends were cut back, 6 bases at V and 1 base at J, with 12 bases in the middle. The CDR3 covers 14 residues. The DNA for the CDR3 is TGTGCCAGCAGGCCAGGGGCTACGAACACTGAAGCTTTCTTT. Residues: CASRPGATNTEAFF. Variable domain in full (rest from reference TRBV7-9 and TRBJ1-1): DTGVSQNPRHKITKRGQNVTFRCDPISEHNRLYWYRQTLGQGPEFLTYFQNEAQLEKSRLLSDRFSAERPKGSFSTLEIQRTEQGDSAMYLCASRPGATNTEAFFGQGTRLTVV.

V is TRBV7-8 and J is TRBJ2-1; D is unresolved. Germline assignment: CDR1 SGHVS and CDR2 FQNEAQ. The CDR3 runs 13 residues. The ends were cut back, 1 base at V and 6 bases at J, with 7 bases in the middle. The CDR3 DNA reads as TGTGCCAGCAGCTTAGAGATCAGCAATGAGCAGTTCTTC. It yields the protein CASSLEISNEQFF.

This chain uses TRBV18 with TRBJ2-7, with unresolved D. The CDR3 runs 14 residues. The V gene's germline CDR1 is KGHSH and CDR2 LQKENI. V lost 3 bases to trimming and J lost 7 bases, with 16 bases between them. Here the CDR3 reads CASSPQGLTREQYF. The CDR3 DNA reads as TGTGCCAGCTCACCCCAAGGTCTAACGCGGGAGCAGTACTTC.

The CDR3 protein is CASSQVGGGVYNEQFF. CDR3 bases: TGCGCCAGCAGCCAGGTGGGCGGGGGGGTTTACAATGAGCAGTTCTTC. The V call is TRBV4-1, the J call TRBJ2-1; 9 bases line up with TRBD2. Germline V gene sequence: CDR1 MGHRA, CDR2 YSYEKL. J was trimmed by 4 bases and V by 3 bases; bases with no gene match: 7. The CDR3 spans 16 residues.

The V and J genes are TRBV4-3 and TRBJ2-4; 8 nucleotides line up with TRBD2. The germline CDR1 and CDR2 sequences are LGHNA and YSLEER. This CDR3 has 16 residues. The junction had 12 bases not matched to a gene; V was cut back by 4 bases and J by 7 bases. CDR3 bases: TGCGCCAGCAGCCGAGGCGCCAGCGGGAGCGGGAACATTCAGTACTTC. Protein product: CASSRGASGSGNIQYF.

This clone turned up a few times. CDR3 in amino acids: CASSYQGGQGANEQFF. CDR3 nucleotide sequence: TGTGCCAGCAGCTACCAGGGGGGACAGGGGGCAAATGAGCAGTTCTTC. The genes are TRBV11-2 and TRBJ2-1; 12 bases align to TRBD1. The CDR3 spans 16 residues. Germline CDR1 reads SGHAT; CDR2 reads FQNNGV. The ends lost 4 bases at V and 7 bases at J; junction bases unmatched: 8.

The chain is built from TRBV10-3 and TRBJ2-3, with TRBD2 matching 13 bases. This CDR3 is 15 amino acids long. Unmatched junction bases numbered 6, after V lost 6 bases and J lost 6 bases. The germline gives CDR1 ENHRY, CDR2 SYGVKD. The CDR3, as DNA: TGTGCCATCAGAGAACTAGCGGGGGGGCCGGATACGCAGTATTTT. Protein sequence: CAIRELAGGPDTQYF.

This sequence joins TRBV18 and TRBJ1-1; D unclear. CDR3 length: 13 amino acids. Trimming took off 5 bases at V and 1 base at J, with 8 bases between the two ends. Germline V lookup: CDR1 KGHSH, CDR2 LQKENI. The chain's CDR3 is CASSEARNTEAFF. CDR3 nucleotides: TGTGCCAGCTCAGAAGCGAGGAACACTGAAGCTTTCTTT.

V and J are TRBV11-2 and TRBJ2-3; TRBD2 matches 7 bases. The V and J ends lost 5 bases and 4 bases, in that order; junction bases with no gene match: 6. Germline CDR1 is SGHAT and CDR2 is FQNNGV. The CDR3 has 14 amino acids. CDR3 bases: TGTGCCAGCAGCCTCCGCGGGAGTTCAGATACGCAGTATTTT. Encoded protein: CASSLRGSSDTQYF.

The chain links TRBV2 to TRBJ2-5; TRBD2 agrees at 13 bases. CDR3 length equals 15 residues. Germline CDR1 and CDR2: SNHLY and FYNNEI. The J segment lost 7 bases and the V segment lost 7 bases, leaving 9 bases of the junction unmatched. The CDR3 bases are TGTGCCAGCAACGGACTAGCGGGGGTCCTGGGGACCCAGTACTTC. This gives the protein CASNGLAGVLGTQYF.

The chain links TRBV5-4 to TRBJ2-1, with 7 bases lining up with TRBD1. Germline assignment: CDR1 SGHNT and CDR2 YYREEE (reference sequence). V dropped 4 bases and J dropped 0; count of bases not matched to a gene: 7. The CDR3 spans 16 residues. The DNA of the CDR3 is TGTGCCAGCAGCCTCAGGGGGACCAGCTCCTACAATGAGCAGTTCTTC. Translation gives CASSLRGTSSYNEQFF.

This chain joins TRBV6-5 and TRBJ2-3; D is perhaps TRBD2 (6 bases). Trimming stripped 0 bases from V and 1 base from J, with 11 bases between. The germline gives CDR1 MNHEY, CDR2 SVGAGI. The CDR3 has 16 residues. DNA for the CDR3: TGTGCCAGCAGTTACTCGCCTAGCGTAGGCACAGATACGCAGTATTTT. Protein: CASSYSPSVGTDTQYF.

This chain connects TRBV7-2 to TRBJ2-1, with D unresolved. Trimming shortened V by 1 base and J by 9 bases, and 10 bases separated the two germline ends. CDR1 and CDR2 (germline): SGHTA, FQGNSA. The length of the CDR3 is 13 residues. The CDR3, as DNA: TGTGCCAGCAGCTTAGACGGAGTCGCTGAGCAGTTCTTC. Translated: CASSLDGVAEQFF.

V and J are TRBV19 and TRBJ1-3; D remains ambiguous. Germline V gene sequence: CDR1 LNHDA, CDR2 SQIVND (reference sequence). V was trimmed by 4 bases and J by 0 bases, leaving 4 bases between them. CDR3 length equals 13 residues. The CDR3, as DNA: TGTGCCAGTAGTACCTTCTCTGGAAACACCATATATTTT. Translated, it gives CASSTFSGNTIYF.

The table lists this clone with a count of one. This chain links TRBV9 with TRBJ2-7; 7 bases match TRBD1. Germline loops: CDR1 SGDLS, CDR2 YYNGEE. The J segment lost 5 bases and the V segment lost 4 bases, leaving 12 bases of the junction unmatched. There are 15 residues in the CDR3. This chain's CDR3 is CASSPTGQLSHEQYF. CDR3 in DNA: TGTGCCAGCAGCCCCACGGGACAGCTAAGCCACGAGCAGTACTTC.

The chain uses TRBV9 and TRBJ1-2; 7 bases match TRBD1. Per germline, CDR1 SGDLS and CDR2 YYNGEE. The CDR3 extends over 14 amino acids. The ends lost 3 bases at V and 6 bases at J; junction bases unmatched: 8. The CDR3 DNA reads TGTGCCAGCAGCGCTGGAGTGACAGGGCATGGCTACACCTTC. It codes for CASSAGVTGHGYTF.

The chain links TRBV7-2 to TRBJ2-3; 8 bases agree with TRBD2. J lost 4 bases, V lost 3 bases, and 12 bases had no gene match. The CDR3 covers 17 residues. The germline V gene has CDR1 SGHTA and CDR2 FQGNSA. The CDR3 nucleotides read TGTGCCAGCAGCTTGCAACGCGGTAGCGGGACACCAGATACGCAGTATTTT. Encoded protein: CASSLQRGSGTPDTQYF.

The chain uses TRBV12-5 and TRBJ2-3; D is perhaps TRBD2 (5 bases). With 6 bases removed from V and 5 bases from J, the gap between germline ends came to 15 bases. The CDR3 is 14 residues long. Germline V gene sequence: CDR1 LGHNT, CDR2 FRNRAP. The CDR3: CASGWGSRGDTQYF. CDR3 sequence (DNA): TGTGCTAGTGGCTGGGGATCCCGGGGAGATACGCAGTATTTT.

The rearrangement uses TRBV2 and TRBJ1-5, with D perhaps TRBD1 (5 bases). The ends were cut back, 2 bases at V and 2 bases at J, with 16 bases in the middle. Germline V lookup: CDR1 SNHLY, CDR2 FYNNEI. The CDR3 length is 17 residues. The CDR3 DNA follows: TGTGCCAGCAGTGAACGGGGGGTGCTGAGGGGCAATCAGCCCCAGCATTTT. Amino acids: CASSERGVLRGNQPQHF.

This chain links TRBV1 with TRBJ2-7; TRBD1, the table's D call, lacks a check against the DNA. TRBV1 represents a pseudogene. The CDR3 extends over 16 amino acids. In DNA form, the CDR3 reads TGCACCAGCAGCGGACAGGACAGGGAGAGCTCCTACGAGCAGTACTTC. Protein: CTSSGQDRESSYEQYF.

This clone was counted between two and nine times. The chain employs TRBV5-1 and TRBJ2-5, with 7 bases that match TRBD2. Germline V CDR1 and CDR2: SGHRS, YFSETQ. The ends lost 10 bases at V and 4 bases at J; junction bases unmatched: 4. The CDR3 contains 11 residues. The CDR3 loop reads CARGGAETQYF. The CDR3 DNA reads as TGCGCCCGGGGAGGGGCAGAGACCCAGTACTTC.

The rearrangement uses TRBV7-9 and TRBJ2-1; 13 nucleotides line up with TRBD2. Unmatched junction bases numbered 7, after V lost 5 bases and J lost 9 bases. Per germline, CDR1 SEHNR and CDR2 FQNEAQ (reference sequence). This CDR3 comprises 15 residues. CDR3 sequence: CASSLPGLAGLEQFF. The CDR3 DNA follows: TGTGCCAGCAGCCTACCGGGACTAGCGGGACTTGAGCAGTTCTTC.

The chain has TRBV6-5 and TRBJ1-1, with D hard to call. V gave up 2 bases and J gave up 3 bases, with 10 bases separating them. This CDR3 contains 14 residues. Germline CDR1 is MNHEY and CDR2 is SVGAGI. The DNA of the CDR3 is TGTGCCAGCAGTTACCGACTGCCCGACACTGAAGCTTTCTTT. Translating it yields CASSYRLPDTEAFF.

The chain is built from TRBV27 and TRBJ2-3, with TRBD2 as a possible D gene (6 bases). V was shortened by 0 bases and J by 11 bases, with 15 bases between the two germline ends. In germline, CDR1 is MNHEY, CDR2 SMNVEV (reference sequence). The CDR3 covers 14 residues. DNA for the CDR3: TGTGCCAGCAGTTTATCCCCTCAGCGGGTAGAGCAGTATTTT. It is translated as CASSLSPQRVEQYF.

The CDR3 nucleotides read TGTGCCAGCAGCTTAGAGGCGACAGGGTCGGATGAAAAACTGTTTTTT. It specifies CASSLEATGSDEKLFF. The chain links TRBV7-8 to TRBJ1-4, with TRBD1 identical over 7 bases. Per germline, CDR1 SGHVS and CDR2 FQNEAQ. CDR3 size: 16 residues. Germline trimming cut 1 base from V and 6 bases from J; bases unmatched to any gene: 8.

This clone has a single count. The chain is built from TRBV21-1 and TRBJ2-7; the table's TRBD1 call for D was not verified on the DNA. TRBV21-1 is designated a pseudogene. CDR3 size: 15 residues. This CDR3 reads CASSKVPGCGDEQYF. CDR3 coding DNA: TGTGCCAGCAGCAAAGTCCCAGGGTGTGGGGACGAGCAGTACTTC.

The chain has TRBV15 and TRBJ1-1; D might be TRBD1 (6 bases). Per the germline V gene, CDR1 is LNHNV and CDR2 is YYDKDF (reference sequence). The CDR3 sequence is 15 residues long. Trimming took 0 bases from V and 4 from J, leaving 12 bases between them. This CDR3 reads CATSRDRGETTEAFF. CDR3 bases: TGTGCCACCAGCAGAGACAGGGGTGAGACCACTGAAGCTTTCTTT. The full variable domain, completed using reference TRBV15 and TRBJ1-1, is DAMVIQNPRYQVTQFGKPVTLSCSQTLNHNVMYWYQQKSSQAPKLLFHYYDKDFNNEADTPDNFQSRRPNTSFCFLDIRSPGLGDTAMYLCATSRDRGETTEAFFGQGTRLTVV.